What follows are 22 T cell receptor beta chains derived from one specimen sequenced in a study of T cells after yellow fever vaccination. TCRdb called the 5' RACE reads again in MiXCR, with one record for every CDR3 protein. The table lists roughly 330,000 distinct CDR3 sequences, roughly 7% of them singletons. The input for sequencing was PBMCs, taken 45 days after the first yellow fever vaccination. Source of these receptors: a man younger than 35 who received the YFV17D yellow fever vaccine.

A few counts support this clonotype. CDR3: CASSLMSFVQFF. Here the CDR3 DNA reads TGTGCCAGCAGCTTAATGAGTTTTGTGCAGTTCTTC. This chain connects TRBV7-6 to TRBJ2-1; D unresolved. Germline V CDR1 and CDR2: SGHVS, FNYEAQ. This CDR3 has 12 residues. The V and J ends lost 2 bases and 12 bases respectively, with 11 bases between them.

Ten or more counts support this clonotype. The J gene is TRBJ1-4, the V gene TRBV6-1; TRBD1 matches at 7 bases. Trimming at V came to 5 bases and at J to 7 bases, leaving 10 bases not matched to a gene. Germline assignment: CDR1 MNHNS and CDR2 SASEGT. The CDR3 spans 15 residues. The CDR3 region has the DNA TGTGCCAGCAGTCTTACAGGGGCCCCTTTTGAAAAACTGTTTTTT. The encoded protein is CASSLTGAPFEKLFF.

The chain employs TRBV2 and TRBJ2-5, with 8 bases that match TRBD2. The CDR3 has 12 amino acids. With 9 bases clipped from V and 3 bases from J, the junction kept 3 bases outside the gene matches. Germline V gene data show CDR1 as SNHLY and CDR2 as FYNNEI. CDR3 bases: TGTGCCAGGCGGGGGGACGAAGAGACCCAGTACTTC. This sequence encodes CARRGDEETQYF.

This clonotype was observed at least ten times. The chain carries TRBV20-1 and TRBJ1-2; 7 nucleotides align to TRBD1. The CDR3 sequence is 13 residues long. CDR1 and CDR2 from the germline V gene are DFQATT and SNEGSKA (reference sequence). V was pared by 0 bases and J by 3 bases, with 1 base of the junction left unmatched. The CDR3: CSARDQGDYGYTF. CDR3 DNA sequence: TGCAGTGCTAGAGACCAGGGGGACTATGGCTACACCTTC.

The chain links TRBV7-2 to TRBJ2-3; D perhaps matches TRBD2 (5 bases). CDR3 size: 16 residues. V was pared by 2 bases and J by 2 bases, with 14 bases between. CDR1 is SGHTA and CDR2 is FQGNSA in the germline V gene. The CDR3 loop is CASSLPPTSSTDTQYF. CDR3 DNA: TGTGCCAGCAGCTTACCCCCAACTAGTTCCACAGATACGCAGTATTTT. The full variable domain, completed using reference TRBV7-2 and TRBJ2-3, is GAGVSQSPSNKVTEKGKDVELRCDPISGHTALYWYRQSLGQGLEFLIYFQGNSAPDKSGLPSDRFSAERTGGSVSTLTIQRTQQEDSAVYLCASSLPPTSSTDTQYFGPGTRLTVL.

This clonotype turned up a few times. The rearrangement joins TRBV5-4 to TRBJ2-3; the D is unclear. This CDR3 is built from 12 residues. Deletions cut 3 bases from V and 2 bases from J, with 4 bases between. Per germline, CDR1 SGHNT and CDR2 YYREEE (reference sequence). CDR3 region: CASSWTTDTQYF. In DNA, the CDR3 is TGTGCCAGCAGCTGGACCACAGATACGCAGTATTTT.

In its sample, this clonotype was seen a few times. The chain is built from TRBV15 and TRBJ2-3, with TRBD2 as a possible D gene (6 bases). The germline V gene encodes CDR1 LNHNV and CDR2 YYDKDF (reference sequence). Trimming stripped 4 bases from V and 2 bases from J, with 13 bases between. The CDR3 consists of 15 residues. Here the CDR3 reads CATSKPGTSTDTQYF. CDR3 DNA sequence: TGTGCCACCAGCAAACCGGGGACTTCCACAGATACGCAGTATTTT.

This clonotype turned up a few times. CDR3 residues: CAWTPSSPYNEQFF. CDR3 DNA: TGTGCCTGGACCCCTAGCTCGCCCTACAATGAGCAGTTCTTC. This chain connects TRBV30 to TRBJ2-1; perhaps TRBD2 as D (5 bases). The CDR3 consists of 14 residues. V was trimmed by 4 bases and J by 2 bases, leaving 12 bases between them. CDR1 and CDR2 (germline): GTSNPN, SVGIG (reference sequence).

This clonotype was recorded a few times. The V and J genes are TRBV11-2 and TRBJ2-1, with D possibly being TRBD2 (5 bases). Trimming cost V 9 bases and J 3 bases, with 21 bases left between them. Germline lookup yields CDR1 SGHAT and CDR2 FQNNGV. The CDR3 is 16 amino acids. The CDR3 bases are TGTGCCAGTCAGTTGGGCCGGGATTCGGACTACAATGAGCAGTTCTTC. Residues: CASQLGRDSDYNEQFF.

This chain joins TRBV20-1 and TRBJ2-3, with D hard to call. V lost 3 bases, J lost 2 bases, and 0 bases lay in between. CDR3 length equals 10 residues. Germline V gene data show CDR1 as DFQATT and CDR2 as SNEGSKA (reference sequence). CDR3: CSASTDTQYF. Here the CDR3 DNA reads TGCAGTGCTAGCACAGATACGCAGTATTTT.

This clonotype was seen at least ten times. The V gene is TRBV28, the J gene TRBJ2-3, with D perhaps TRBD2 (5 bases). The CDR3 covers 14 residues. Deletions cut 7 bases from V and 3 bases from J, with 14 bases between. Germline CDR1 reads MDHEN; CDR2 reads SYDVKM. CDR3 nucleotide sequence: TGTGCCAGCATGTGGGGAGCCATGACAGATACGCAGTATTTT. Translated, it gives CASMWGAMTDTQYF.

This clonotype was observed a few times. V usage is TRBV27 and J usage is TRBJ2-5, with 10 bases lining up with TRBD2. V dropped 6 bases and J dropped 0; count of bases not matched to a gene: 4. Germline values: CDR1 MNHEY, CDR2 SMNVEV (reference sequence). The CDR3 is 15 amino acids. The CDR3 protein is CASSSLAGYQETQYF. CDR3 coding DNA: TGTGCCAGCAGCTCACTAGCGGGGTACCAAGAGACCCAGTACTTC.

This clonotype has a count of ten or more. In DNA form, the CDR3 reads TGTGCCAGCAGTTACTCGATGACGCCGGTGGGGGGGACTGAAGCTTTCTTT. Protein product: CASSYSMTPVGGTEAFF. J is TRBJ1-1 and V is TRBV6-5; possible D gene TRBD1, 5 bases. Germline assignment: CDR1 MNHEY and CDR2 SVGAGI. This CDR3 has 17 residues. Trimming shortened V by 0 bases and J by 5 bases, and 19 bases separated the two germline ends.

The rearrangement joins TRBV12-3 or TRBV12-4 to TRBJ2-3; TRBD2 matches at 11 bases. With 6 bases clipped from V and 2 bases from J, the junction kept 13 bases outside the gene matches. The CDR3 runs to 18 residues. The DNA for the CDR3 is TGTGCCAGCAGCCTGGCCGGGACTAGCGGAACCTTCACAGATACGCAGTATTTT. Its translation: CASSLAGTSGTFTDTQYF.

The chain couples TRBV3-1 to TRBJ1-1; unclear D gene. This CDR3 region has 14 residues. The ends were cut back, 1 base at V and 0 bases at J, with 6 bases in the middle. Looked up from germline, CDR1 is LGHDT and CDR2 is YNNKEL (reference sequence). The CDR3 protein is CASSQGILNTEAFF. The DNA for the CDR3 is TGTGCCAGCAGCCAAGGGATACTGAACACTGAAGCTTTCTTT.

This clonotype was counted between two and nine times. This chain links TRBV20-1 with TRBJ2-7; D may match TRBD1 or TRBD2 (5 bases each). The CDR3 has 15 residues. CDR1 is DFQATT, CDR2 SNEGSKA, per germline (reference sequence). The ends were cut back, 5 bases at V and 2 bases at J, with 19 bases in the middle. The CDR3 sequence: CSAPPGGLGAYEQYF. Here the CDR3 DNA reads TGCAGTGCTCCCCCCGGCGGGTTAGGGGCCTACGAGCAGTACTTC.

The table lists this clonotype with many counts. The CDR3 nucleotides read TGCGCCAGCAGCGCTAGACAGGGGGCCTACAATGAGCAGTTCTTC. It is translated as CASSARQGAYNEQFF. This sequence joins TRBV5-1 and TRBJ2-1, with 9 bases fitting TRBD1. Germline trimming cut 4 bases from V and 2 bases from J; bases unmatched to any gene: 4. CDR1 and CDR2 from the germline V gene are SGHRS and YFSETQ. CDR3 length: 15 amino acids.

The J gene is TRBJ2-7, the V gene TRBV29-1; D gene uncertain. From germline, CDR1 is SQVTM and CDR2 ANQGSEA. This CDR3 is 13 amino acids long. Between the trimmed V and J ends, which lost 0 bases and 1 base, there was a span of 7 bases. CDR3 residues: CSVEDRGSYEQYF. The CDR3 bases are TGCAGCGTTGAAGATCGCGGTTCCTACGAGCAGTACTTC.

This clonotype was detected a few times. DNA for the CDR3: TGTGCCAGCAGCGAACCAAAAACAGGGGATGAGCAGTTCTTC. Amino acids: CASSEPKTGDEQFF. The gene calls are TRBV5-4 and TRBJ2-1; 7 bases agree with TRBD1. Germline values: CDR1 SGHNT, CDR2 YYREEE (reference sequence). This CDR3 region has 14 residues. The V and J ends lost 4 bases and 8 bases, in that order; junction bases with no gene match: 9.

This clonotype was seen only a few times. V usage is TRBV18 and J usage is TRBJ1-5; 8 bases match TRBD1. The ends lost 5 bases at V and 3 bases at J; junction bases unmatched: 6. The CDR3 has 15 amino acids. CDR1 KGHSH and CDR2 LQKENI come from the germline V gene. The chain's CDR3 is CASSAGTGNNQPQHF. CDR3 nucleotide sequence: TGTGCCAGCTCAGCCGGGACAGGAAACAATCAGCCCCAGCATTTT.

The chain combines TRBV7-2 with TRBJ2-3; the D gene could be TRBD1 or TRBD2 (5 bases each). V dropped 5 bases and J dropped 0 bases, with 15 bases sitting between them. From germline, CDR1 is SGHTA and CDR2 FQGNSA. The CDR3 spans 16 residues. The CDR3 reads CASSPPPGRSTDTQYF. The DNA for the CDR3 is TGTGCCAGCAGCCCCCCACCGGGACGGAGCACAGATACGCAGTATTTT.

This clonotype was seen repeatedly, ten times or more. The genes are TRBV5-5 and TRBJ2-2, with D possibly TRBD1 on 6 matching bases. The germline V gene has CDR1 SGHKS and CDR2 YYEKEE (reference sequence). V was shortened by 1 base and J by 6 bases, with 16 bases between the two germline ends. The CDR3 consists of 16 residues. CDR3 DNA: TGTGCCAGCAGCTTGTACGCGACAGGAGAGGCCGGGGAGCTGTTTTTT. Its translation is CASSLYATGEAGELFF.